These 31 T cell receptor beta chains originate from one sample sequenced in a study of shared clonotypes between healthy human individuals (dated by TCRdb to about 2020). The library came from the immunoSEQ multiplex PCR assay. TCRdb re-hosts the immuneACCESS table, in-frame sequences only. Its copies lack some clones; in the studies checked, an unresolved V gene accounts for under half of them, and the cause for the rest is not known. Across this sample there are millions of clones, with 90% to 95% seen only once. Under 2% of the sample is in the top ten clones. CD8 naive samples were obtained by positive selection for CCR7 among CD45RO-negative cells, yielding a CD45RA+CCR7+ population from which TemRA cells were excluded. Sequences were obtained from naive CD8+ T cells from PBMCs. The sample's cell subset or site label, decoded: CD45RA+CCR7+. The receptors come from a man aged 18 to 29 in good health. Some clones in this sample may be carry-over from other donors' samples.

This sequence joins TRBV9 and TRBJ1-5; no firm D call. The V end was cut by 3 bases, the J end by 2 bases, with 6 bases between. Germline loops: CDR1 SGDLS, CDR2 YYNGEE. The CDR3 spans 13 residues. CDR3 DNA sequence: TGTGCCAGCAGCGATTCCGGCAATCAGCCCCAGCATTTT. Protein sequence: CASSDSGNQPQHF.

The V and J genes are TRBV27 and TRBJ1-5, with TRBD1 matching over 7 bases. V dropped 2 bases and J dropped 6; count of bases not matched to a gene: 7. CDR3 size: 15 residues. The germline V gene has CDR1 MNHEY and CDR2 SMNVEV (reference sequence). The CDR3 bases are TGTGCCAGCAGTTTAGGTAGTAGGGGGCGTCAGCCCCAGCATTTT. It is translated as CASSLGSRGRQPQHF.

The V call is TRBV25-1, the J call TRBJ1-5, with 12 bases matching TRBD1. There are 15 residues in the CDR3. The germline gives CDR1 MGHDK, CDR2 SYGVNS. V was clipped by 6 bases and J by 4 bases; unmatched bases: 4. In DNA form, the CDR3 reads TGTGCCAGCAGCGCGGGACAGGGGGCTAATCAGCCCCAGCATTTT. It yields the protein CASSAGQGANQPQHF.

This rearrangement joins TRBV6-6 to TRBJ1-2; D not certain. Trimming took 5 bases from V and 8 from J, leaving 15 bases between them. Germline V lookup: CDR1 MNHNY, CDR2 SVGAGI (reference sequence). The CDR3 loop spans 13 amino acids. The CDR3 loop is CASSTYTGDGYTF. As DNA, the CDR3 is TGTGCCAGCAGTACCTACACGGGCGACGGCTACACCTTC.

The CDR3 DNA follows: TGCAGCGTCGGGAGTTCGAATGAGCAGTTCTTC. Its protein product is CSVGSSNEQFF. V usage is TRBV29-1 and J usage is TRBJ2-1, with D perhaps TRBD2 (6 bases). This CDR3 has 11 amino acids. Trimming cost V 6 bases and J 7 bases, with 10 bases left between them. Looked up from germline, CDR1 is SQVTM and CDR2 is ANQGSEA.

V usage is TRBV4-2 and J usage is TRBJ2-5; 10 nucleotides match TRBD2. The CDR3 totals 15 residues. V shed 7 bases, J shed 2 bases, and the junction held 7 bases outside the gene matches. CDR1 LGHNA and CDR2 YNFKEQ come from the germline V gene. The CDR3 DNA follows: TGTGCCAGCAATGGGCTAGCGGGAGCACAAGAGACCCAGTACTTC. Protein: CASNGLAGAQETQYF.

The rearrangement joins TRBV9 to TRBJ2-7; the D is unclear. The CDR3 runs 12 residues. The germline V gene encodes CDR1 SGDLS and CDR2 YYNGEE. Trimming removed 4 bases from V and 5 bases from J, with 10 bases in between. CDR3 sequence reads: CASSNVPHEQYF. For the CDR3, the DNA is TGTGCCAGCAGCAATGTCCCCCACGAGCAGTACTTC.

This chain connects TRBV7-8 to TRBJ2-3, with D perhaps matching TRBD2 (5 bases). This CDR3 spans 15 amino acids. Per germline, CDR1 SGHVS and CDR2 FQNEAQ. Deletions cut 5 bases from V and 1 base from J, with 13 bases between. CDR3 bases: TGTGCCAGCAGCCCCGGAGGTCTAGGCACAGATACGCAGTATTTT. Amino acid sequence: CASSPGGLGTDTQYF.

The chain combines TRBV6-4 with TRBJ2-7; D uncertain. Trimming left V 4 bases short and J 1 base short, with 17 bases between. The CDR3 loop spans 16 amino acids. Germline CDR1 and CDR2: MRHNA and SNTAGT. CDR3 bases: TGTGCCAGCAGTGTACGGCAGAGCTTGCGATCCTACGAGCAGTACTTC. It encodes CASSVRQSLRSYEQYF.

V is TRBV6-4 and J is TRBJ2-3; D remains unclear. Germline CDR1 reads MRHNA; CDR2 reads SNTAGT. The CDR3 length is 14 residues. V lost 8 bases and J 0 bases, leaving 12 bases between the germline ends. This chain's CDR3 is CASAEHSSTDTQYF. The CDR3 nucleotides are TGTGCCAGCGCGGAACACTCTAGCACAGATACGCAGTATTTT.

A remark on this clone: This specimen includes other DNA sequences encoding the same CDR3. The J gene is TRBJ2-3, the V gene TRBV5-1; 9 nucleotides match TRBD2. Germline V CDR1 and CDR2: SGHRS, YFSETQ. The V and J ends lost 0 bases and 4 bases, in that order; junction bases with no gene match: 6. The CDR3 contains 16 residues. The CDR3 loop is CASSLVAGGPADTQYF. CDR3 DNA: TGCGCCAGCAGCTTGGTTGCGGGAGGGCCTGCAGATACGCAGTATTTT.

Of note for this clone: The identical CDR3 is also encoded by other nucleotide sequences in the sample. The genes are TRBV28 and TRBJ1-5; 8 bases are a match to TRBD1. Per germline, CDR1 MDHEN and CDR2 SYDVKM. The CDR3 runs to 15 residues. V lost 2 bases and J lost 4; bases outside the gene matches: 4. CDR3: CASSLEDRENQPQHF. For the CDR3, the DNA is TGTGCCAGCAGTTTAGAGGACAGGGAGAATCAGCCCCAGCATTTT. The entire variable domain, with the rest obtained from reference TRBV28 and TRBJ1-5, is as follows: DVKVTQSSRYLVKRTGEKVFLECVQDMDHENMFWYRQDPGLGLRLIYFSYDVKMKEKGDIPEGYSVSREKKERFSLILESASTNQTSMYLCASSLEDRENQPQHFGDGTRLSIL.

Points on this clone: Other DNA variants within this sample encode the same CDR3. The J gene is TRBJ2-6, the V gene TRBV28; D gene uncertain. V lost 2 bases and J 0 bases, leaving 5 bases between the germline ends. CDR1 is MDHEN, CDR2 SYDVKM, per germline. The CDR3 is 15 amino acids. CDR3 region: CASSLVVSGANVLTF. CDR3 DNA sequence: TGTGCCAGCAGTTTAGTGGTCTCTGGGGCCAACGTCCTGACTTTC.

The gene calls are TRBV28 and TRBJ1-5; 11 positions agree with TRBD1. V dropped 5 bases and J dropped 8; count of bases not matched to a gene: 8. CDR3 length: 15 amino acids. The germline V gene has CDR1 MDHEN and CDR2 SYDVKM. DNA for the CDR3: TGTGCCAGCAGTCCCACGGACAGGGGGCGGGAGCCCCAGCATTTT. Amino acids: CASSPTDRGREPQHF.

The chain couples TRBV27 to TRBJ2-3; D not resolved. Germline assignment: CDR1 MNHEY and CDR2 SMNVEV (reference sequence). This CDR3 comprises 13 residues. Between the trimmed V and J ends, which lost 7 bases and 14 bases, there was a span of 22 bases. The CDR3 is CASTPRAASRSYF. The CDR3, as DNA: TGTGCCAGCACCCCTCGGGCAGCCTCTAGGTCGTATTTT.

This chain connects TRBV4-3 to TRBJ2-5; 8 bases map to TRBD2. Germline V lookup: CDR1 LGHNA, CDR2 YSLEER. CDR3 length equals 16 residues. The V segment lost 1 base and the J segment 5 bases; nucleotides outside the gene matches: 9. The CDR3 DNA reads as TGCGCCAGCAGCCAAGGTTTCGGGGGGGGCCGGGAGACCCAGTACTTC. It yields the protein CASSQGFGGGRETQYF.

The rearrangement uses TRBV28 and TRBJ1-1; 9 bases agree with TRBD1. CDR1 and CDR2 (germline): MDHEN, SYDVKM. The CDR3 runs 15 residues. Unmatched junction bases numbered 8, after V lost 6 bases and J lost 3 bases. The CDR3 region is CASSPGTGLDTEAFF. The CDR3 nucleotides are TGTGCCAGCAGCCCCGGGACAGGGCTTGACACTGAAGCTTTCTTT.

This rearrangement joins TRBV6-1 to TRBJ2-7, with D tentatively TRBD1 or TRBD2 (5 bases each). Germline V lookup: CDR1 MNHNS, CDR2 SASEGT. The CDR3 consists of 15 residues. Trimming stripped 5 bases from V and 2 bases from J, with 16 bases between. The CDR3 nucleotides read TGTGCCAGCAGTCCCCGGGACGCCCACCCCTACGAGCAGTACTTC. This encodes CASSPRDAHPYEQYF.

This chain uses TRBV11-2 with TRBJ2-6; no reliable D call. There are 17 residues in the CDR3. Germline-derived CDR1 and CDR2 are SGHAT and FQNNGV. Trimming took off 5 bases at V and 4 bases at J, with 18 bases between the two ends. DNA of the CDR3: TGTGCCAGCAGCCCCCGCTCCCAGCTGGGCGGGGCCAACGTCCTGACTTTC. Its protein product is CASSPRSQLGGANVLTF.

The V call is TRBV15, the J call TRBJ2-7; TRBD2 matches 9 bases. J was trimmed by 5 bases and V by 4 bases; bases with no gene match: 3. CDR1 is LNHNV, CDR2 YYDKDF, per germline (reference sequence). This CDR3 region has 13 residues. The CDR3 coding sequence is TGTGCCACCAGCATGCGGGAGGGGAACGAGCAGTACTTC. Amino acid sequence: CATSMREGNEQYF.

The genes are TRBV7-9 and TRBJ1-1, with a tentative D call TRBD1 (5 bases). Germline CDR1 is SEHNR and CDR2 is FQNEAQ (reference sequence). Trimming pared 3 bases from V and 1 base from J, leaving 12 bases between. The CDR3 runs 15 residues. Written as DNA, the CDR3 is TGTGCCAGCAGCTTCCTCGGGACGGAGAACACTGAAGCTTTCTTT. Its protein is CASSFLGTENTEAFF. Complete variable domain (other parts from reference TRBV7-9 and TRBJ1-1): DTGVSQNPRHKITKRGQNVTFRCDPISEHNRLYWYRQTLGQGPEFLTYFQNEAQLEKSRLLSDRFSAERPKGSFSTLEIQRTEQGDSAMYLCASSFLGTENTEAFFGQGTRLTVV.

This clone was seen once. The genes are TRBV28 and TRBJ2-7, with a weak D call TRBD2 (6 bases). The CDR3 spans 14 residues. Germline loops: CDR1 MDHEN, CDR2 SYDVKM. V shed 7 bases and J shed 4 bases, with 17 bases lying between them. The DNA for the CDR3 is TGTGCCAGCACCCGCCCAGGGAGGAGTTACGAGCAGTACTTC. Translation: CASTRPGRSYEQYF.

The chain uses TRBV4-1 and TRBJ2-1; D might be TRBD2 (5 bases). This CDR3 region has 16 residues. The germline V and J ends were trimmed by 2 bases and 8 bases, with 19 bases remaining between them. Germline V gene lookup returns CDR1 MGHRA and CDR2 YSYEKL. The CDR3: CASSQKIGRAYDEQFF. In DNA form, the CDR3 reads TGCGCCAGCAGCCAAAAGATTGGGAGAGCGTACGATGAGCAGTTCTTC.

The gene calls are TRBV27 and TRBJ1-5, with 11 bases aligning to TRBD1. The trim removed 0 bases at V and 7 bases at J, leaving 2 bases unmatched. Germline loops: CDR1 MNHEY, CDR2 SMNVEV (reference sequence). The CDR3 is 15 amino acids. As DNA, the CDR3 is TGTGCCAGCAGTTTATCGAGGGACAGGGGGCAGCCCCAGCATTTT. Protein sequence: CASSLSRDRGQPQHF.

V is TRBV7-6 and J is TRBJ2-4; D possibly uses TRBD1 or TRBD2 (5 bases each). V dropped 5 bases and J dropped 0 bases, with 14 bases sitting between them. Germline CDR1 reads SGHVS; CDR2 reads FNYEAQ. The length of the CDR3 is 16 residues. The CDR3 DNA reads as TGTGCCAGCAGCCCTACGGTAGGGACAGCCAAAAACATTCAGTACTTC. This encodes CASSPTVGTAKNIQYF.

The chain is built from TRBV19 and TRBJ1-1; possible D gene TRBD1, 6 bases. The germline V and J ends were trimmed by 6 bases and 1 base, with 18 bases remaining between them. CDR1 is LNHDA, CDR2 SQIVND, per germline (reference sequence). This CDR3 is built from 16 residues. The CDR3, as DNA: TGTGCCAGTAGACTGTTCGGACAGAACAAGAACACTGAAGCTTTCTTT. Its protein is CASRLFGQNKNTEAFF.

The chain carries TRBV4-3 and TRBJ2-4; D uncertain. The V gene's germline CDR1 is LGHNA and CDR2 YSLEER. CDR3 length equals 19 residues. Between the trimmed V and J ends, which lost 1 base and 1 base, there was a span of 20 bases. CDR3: CASSQGIKIERLAKNIQYF. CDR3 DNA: TGCGCCAGCAGCCAAGGTATAAAAATCGAACGGCTGGCCAAAAACATTCAGTACTTC.

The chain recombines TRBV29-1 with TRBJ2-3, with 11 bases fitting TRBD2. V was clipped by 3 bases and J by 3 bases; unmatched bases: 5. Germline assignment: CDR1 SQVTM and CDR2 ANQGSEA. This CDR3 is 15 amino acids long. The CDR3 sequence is CSVDKLAGATDTQYF. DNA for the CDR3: TGCAGCGTTGACAAACTAGCGGGAGCTACAGATACGCAGTATTTT.

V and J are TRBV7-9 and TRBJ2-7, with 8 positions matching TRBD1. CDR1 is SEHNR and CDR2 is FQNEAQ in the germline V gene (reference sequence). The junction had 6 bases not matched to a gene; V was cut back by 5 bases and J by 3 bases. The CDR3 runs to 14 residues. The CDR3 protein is CASSADRGNYEQYF. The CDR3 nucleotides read TGTGCCAGCAGCGCCGACAGGGGAAACTACGAGCAGTACTTC.

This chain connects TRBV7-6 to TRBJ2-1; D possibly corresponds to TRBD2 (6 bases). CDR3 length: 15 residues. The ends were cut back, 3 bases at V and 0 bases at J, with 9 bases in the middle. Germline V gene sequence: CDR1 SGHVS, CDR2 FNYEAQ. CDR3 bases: TGTGCCAGCAGCTTCCTAGCGAGCTCCTACAATGAGCAGTTCTTC. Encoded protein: CASSFLASSYNEQFF.

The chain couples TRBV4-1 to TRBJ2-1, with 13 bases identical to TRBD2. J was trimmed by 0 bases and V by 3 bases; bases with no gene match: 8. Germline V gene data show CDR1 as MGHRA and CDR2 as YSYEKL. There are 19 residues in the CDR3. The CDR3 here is CASSHPTSGRSPSYNEQFF. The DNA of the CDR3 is TGCGCCAGCAGCCATCCGACTAGCGGGAGGTCCCCCTCCTACAATGAGCAGTTCTTC.